The 24 T cell receptor beta chains listed next were all sequenced from one sample in a study of brain T cells in children with intractable seizures. Clones were read by immunoSEQ multiplex PCR, and TCRdb kept only the in-frame ones, dropping some. Of about 76,000 clones in the sample, 85% to 95% were seen once. This specimen was peripheral blood, taken at surgery. These receptors were collected from a boy younger than two with tuberous sclerosis and intractable seizures.

The V gene is TRBV19, the J gene TRBJ1-2; TRBD1 agrees at 7 bases. Germline V gene sequence: CDR1 LNHDA, CDR2 SQIVND (reference sequence). The CDR3 loop spans 15 amino acids. V shed 5 bases, J shed 4 bases, and the junction held 10 bases outside the gene matches. The DNA of the CDR3 is TGTGCCAGTAGTCCCCAGGGGGGTGGCGCCTATGGCTACACCTTC. Protein sequence: CASSPQGGGAYGYTF.

The chain couples TRBV27 to TRBJ2-5; D not resolved. Germline CDR1 reads MNHEY; CDR2 reads SMNVEV (reference sequence). V shed 3 bases and J shed 9 bases, with 17 bases lying between them. The CDR3 is 14 amino acids. Here the CDR3 DNA reads TGTGCCAGCAGTTTTACGACGGATTTGGCGGCCCAGTACTTC. Translation: CASSFTTDLAAQYF.

This clone has more than one count but fewer than ten. The chain has TRBV6-4 and TRBJ1-6, with 7 positions matching TRBD1. Germline V gene sequence: CDR1 MRHNA, CDR2 SNTAGT. CDR3 length equals 14 residues. V gave up 2 bases and J gave up 5 bases; unmatched junction bases: 0. DNA for the CDR3: TGTGCCAGCAGTGACGGACAGGATAATTCACCCCTCCACTTT. Translated: CASSDGQDNSPLHF.

This clone was seen once. The chain combines TRBV6-5 with TRBJ1-4; no clear D gene. V lost 2 bases and J 5 bases, leaving 12 bases between the germline ends. This CDR3 comprises 15 residues. Germline V gives CDR1 MNHEY, CDR2 SVGAGI. The CDR3 bases are TGTGCCAGCAGTTACCTCGCAGAACTAAATGAAAAACTGTTTTTT. Protein: CASSYLAELNEKLFF.

This clone has just one count. The V gene is TRBV4-1, the J gene TRBJ1-1; D possibly corresponds to TRBD1 (6 bases). The CDR3 extends over 20 amino acids. Per germline, CDR1 MGHRA and CDR2 YSYEKL. V was cut by 0 bases and J by 4 bases, with 27 bases left in between. This CDR3 is CASSQDFGPLSGAWGTEAFF. The DNA for the CDR3 is TGCGCCAGCAGCCAAGACTTCGGGCCTTTATCAGGGGCCTGGGGCACTGAAGCTTTCTTT.

The J gene is TRBJ2-5, the V gene TRBV6-1; no reliable D call. Trimming removed 3 bases at V and 4 bases at J, with 9 bases between. The CDR3 is 13 amino acids. Germline V lookup: CDR1 MNHNS, CDR2 SASEGT. The CDR3 here is CASSEWLVETQYF. DNA for the CDR3: TGTGCCAGCAGTGAGTGGTTGGTAGAGACCCAGTACTTC.

V and J are TRBV18 and TRBJ1-3; 7 bases match TRBD1. There are 15 residues in the CDR3. The V gene end was trimmed by 6 bases and the J gene end by 6 bases; junction bases not matched to a gene: 11. The germline gives CDR1 KGHSH, CDR2 LQKENI. The CDR3 spells CASSLDRVAENTIYF. In DNA form, the CDR3 reads TGTGCCAGCTCGCTTGACAGGGTGGCCGAAAACACCATATATTTT.

The rearrangement links TRBV6-5 to TRBJ2-2; TRBD2 matches 8 bases. Unmatched junction bases numbered 8, after V lost 7 bases and J lost 7 bases. The CDR3 has 14 amino acids. CDR1 is MNHEY, CDR2 SVGAGI, per germline. Written as DNA, the CDR3 is TGTGCCAGCATTTCCGGGGGGGCCGACGGGGAGCTGTTTTTT. It yields the protein CASISGGADGELFF.

The rearrangement joins TRBV20-1 to TRBJ2-5; 8 bases fit TRBD1. Per germline, CDR1 DFQATT and CDR2 SNEGSKA (reference sequence). This CDR3 has 11 residues. V lost 5 bases, J lost 5 bases, and 1 base stayed unmatched. CDR3 region: CSARDRETQYF. The CDR3 DNA follows: TGCAGTGCTCGGGACAGGGAGACCCAGTACTTC.

The V gene is TRBV20-1, the J gene TRBJ2-5; 8 bases map to TRBD2. CDR3 size: 11 residues. The ends lost 3 bases at V and 9 bases at J; junction bases unmatched: 3. Germline values: CDR1 DFQATT, CDR2 SNEGSKA (reference sequence). CDR3 region: CSARLAGPQYF. CDR3 DNA sequence: TGCAGTGCTAGGCTAGCGGGCCCCCAGTACTTC.

The V gene is TRBV19, the J gene TRBJ2-1; TRBD2 agrees at 9 bases. The CDR3 is 16 amino acids. Germline V gives CDR1 LNHDA, CDR2 SQIVND (reference sequence). The V and J ends lost 1 base and 7 bases, in that order; junction bases with no gene match: 8. CDR3 in amino acids: CASSIVKGLARNEQFF. Written as DNA, the CDR3 is TGTGCCAGTAGTATAGTGAAGGGACTAGCTCGTAATGAGCAGTTCTTC.

The chain is built from TRBV4-1 and TRBJ1-2; TRBD1 might be the D (6 bases). The germline V gene encodes CDR1 MGHRA and CDR2 YSYEKL. V was shortened by 3 bases and J by 5 bases, with 7 bases between the two germline ends. This CDR3 spans 12 amino acids. The CDR3 DNA is TGCGCCAGCAGCCAGCAGGGGTATGGCTACACCTTC. Its protein product is CASSQQGYGYTF.

The chain couples TRBV3-1 (or the pseudogene TRBV3-2) to TRBJ1-1; D ambiguous. With 0 bases removed from V and 4 bases from J, the gap between germline ends came to 12 bases. There are 15 residues in the CDR3. CDR1 is LGHDT, CDR2 YNNKEL, per germline (reference sequence). The chain's CDR3 is CASSQDIEEGTEAFF. In nucleotides, the CDR3 is TGTGCCAGCAGCCAAGATATTGAGGAGGGCACTGAAGCTTTCTTT.

The chain has TRBV18 and TRBJ2-5; D possibly corresponds to TRBD2 (5 bases). The CDR3 has 16 amino acids. Trimming removed 4 bases at V and 4 bases at J, with 19 bases between. Germline lookup yields CDR1 KGHSH and CDR2 LQKENI. CDR3 residues: CASSQNPGMGRETQYF. Written as DNA, the CDR3 is TGTGCCAGCTCACAAAATCCCGGGATGGGGAGAGAGACCCAGTACTTC.

The J gene is TRBJ1-2, the V gene TRBV29-1; maybe TRBD1 (5 bases). V gave up 0 bases and J gave up 4 bases, with 15 bases separating them. The CDR3 is 15 amino acids. Germline CDR1 SQVTM, CDR2 ANQGSEA. The CDR3 coding sequence is TGCAGCGTTGAAGATTTGACGACCGGGGGCTATGGCTACACCTTC. Amino acid sequence: CSVEDLTTGGYGYTF.

The rearrangement links TRBV19 to TRBJ2-5; 10 positions agree with TRBD2. The CDR3 runs 15 residues. Germline V lookup: CDR1 LNHDA, CDR2 SQIVND (reference sequence). The ends lost 2 bases at V and 4 bases at J; junction bases unmatched: 4. The CDR3 DNA sequence: TGTGCCAGTAGTATAAGCGGGAGGGCCGTAGAGACCCAGTACTTC. Its translation: CASSISGRAVETQYF.

The V and J genes are TRBV19 and TRBJ2-1; 15 bases line up with TRBD2. Germline lookup yields CDR1 LNHDA and CDR2 SQIVND (reference sequence). This CDR3 is 16 amino acids long. V was clipped by 5 bases and J by 7 bases; unmatched bases: 6. The CDR3 nucleotides are TGTGCCAGTAGTCCCAGGACTAGCGGGGGGGAGAATGAGCAGTTCTTC. Its translation: CASSPRTSGGENEQFF.

The rearrangement uses TRBV2 and TRBJ2-7; no reliable D call. Germline lookup yields CDR1 SNHLY and CDR2 FYNNEI. V lost 3 bases to trimming and J lost 5 bases, with 11 bases between them. The length of the CDR3 is 13 residues. The CDR3 sequence is CASSESVRHEQYF. The CDR3 region has the DNA TGTGCCAGCAGTGAGAGCGTGCGTCACGAGCAGTACTTC.

V usage is TRBV19 and J usage is TRBJ2-7; 11 bases map to TRBD2. The CDR3 consists of 14 residues. Germline CDR1 and CDR2: LNHDA and SQIVND (reference sequence). V lost 2 bases, J lost 6 bases, and 3 bases stayed unmatched. The CDR3 bases are TGTGCCAGTAGTATAAAACTAGCGGGAGTCGAGCAGTACTTC. This encodes CASSIKLAGVEQYF.

This rearrangement joins TRBV3-1 (or the pseudogene TRBV3-2) to TRBJ1-5, with TRBD1 matching over 7 bases. With V trimmed by 4 bases and J by 2 bases, 2 bases remained unmatched. Germline V CDR1 and CDR2: LGHDT, YNNKEL (reference sequence). The CDR3 totals 14 residues. Here the CDR3 DNA reads TGTGCCAGCAGCCTTGGGACAGGCAATCAGCCCCAGCATTTT. It translates to CASSLGTGNQPQHF.

The chain is built from TRBV7-2 and TRBJ2-2, with a possible D match to TRBD2 (5 bases). CDR1 SGHTA and CDR2 FQGNSA come from the germline V gene. The V and J ends lost 1 base and 4 bases respectively, with 10 bases between them. The CDR3 extends over 15 amino acids. The CDR3 region has the DNA TGTGCCAGCAGCTTAGACCGGGGTAGCACCGGGGAGCTGTTTTTT. Encoded protein: CASSLDRGSTGELFF.

The chain joins TRBV30 to TRBJ1-2; D is possibly TRBD1 (5 bases). This CDR3 is built from 13 residues. Germline V gene sequence: CDR1 GTSNPN, CDR2 SVGIG (reference sequence). Trimming left V 3 bases short and J 4 bases short, with 12 bases between. DNA for the CDR3: TGTGCCTGGAGCGAGGGGCGAGGCTATGGCTACACCTTC. The encoded protein is CAWSEGRGYGYTF.

The CDR3 bases are TGCGCCAGCAGCTTGGAGGGGGCAGATTACAATGAGCAGTTCTTC. Amino acids: CASSLEGADYNEQFF. J is TRBJ2-1 and V is TRBV5-1; TRBD1 agrees at 7 bases. Germline-derived CDR1 and CDR2 are SGHRS and YFSETQ. Losses at the gene ends were 0 bases for V and 4 bases for J; bases not matched to a gene: 4. CDR3 length equals 15 residues.

The V call is TRBV5-1, the J call TRBJ1-1, with D possibly TRBD1 on 5 matching bases. The CDR3 runs 13 residues. The V gene lost 4 bases and the J gene lost 3 bases, with 10 bases spanning the gap. From germline, CDR1 is SGHRS and CDR2 YFSETQ. The CDR3 nucleotides read TGCGCCAGCAGCCTCCAGACAGACACTGAAGCTTTCTTT. It codes for CASSLQTDTEAFF.